The present entry profiles one TCR beta chain with its context. This entry comes from a study of blood T cell repertoires in COVID-19. This CDR3 is built from 15 residues. Germline loops: CDR1 SGHTA, CDR2 FQGNSA. J gave up 2 bases and V 7 bases, and 6 bases lay outside the gene matches. Produced via immunoSEQ multiplex PCR; TCRdb's table is partial and in-frame only. The sample lists 99,000 or so clones, roughly four fifths occurring once. This sequence was found in a woman between 65 and 79 years old with acute or convalescent COVID-19. Sequenced: peripheral blood. The V gene is TRBV7-2, the J gene TRBJ2-3, with TRBD1 matching over 10 bases. CDR3 in amino acids: CASNRQGAYTDTQYF. CDR3 sequence (DNA): TGTGCCAGCAACAGACAGGGGGCCTACACAGATACGCAGTATTTT.